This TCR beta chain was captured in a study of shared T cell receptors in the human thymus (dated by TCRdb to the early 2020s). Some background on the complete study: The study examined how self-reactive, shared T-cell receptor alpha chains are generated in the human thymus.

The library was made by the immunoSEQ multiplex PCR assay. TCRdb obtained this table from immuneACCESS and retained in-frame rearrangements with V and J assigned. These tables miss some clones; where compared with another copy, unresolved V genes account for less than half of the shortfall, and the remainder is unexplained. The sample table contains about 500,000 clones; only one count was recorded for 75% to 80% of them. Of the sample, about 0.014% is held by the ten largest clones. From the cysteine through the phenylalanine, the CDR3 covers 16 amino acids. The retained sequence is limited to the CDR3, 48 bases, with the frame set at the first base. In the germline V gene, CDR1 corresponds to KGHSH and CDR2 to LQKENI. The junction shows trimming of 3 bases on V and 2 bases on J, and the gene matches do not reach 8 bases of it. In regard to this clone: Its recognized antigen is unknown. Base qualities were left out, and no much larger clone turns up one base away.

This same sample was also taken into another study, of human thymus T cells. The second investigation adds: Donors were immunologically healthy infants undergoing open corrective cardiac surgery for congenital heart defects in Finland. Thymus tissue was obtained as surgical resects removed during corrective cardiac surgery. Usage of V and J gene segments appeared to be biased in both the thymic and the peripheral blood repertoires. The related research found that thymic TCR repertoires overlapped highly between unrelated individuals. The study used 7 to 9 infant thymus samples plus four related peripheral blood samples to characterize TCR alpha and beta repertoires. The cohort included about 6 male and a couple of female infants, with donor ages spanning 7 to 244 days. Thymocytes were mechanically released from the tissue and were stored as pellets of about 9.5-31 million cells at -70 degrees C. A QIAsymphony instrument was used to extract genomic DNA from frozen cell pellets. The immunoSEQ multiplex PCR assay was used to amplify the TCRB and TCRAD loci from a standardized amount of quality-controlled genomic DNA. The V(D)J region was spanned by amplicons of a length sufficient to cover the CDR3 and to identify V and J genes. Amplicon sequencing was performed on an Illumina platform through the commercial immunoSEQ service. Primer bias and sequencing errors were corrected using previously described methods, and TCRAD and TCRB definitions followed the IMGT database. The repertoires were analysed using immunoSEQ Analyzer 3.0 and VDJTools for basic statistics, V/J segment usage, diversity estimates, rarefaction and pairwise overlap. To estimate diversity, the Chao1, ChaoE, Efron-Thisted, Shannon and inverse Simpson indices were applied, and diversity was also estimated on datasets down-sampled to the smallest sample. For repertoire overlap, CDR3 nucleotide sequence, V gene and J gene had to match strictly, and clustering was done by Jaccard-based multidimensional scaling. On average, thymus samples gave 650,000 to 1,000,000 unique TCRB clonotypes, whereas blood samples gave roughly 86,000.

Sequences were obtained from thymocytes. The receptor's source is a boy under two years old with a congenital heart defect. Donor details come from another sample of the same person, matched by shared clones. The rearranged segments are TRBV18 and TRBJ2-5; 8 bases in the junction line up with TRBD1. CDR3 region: CASSPGLRTGQETQYF. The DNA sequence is TGTGCCAGCTCACCGGGTCTTCGGACAGGGCAAGAGACCCAGTACTTC.